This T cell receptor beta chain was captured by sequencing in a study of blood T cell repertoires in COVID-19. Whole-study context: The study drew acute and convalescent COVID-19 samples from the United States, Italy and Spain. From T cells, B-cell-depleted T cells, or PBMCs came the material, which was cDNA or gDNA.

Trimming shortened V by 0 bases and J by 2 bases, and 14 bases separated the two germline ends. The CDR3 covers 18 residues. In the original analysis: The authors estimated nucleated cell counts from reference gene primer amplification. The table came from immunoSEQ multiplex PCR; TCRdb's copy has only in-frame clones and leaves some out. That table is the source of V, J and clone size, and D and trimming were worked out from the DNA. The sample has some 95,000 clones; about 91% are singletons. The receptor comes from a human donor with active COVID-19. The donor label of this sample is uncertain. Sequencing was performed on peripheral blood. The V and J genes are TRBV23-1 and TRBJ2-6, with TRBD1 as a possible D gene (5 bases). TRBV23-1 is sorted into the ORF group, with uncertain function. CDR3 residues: CASSQSQGFPPGANVLTF. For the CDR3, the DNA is TGCGCCAGCAGTCAATCGCAGGGTTTCCCCCCTGGGGCCAACGTCCTGACTTTC.